What follows are 26 T cell receptor beta chains derived from one specimen sequenced in a study of response to subunit inactivated influenza vaccine. TCRdb analysed the RT-PCR reads with MiXCR anew, one entry per CDR3 protein. The sample lists 530,000 or so distinct CDR3 sequences; approximately 24% were seen once. The sample was CD4+ T cells sorted from PBMCs, taken more than 4 days after vaccination. The receptor set was obtained from a man aged 45-60 years who received an inactivated influenza vaccine.

This clonotype came up a few times. The chain employs TRBV12-3 or TRBV12-4 and TRBJ2-1; D is possibly TRBD1 (6 bases). The CDR3 is 14 residues long. V was shortened by 3 bases and J by 4 bases, with 10 bases between the two germline ends. The CDR3, as DNA: TGTGCCAGCAGTTTCGGGACAACGTACAATGAGCAGTTCTTC. This sequence encodes CASSFGTTYNEQFF.

This chain links TRBV4-1 with TRBJ1-2, with TRBD1 matching 7 bases. Unmatched junction bases numbered 11, after V lost 4 bases and J lost 0 bases. The CDR3 extends over 17 amino acids. Germline values: CDR1 MGHRA, CDR2 YSYEKL. The CDR3 coding sequence is TGCGCCAGCAGCCTGAGGGACAGAGTTGGGTCTAACTATGGCTACACCTTC. It encodes CASSLRDRVGSNYGYTF.

The chain has TRBV4-1 and TRBJ2-6; the match to TRBD1 covers 7 bases. The junction had 8 bases not matched to a gene; V was cut back by 3 bases and J by 3 bases. This CDR3 spans 17 amino acids. Germline V gene sequence: CDR1 MGHRA, CDR2 YSYEKL. CDR3 in amino acids: CASSQETGSFGANVLTF. As DNA, the CDR3 is TGCGCCAGCAGCCAGGAGACAGGGAGTTTTGGGGCCAACGTCCTGACTTTC.

CDR3 coding DNA: TGTGCCAGCACCCCGCTCAGCCTGGGCGGGGAAGCTTTCTTT. Translated: CASTPLSLGGEAFF. This chain links TRBV10-3 with TRBJ1-1, with unresolved D. The CDR3 is 14 amino acids. Germline V gene sequence: CDR1 ENHRY, CDR2 SYGVKD. The ends were cut back, 10 bases at V and 8 bases at J, with 23 bases in the middle.

A note on this clonotype: The junction does not match germline at one end; this may be a read error. The chain carries TRBV29-1 and TRBJ2-5; the D gene is possibly TRBD1 (6 bases). Germline CDR1 is SQVTM and CDR2 is ANQGSEA. The CDR3 extends over 20 amino acids. CDR3: CSVEGLPGTLKDFSQETQHF. The CDR3 nucleotides read TGCAGCGTTGAAGGTCTCCCCGGGACACTCAAGGATTTTAGCCAAGAGACCCAGCACTTC. Full variable domain (missing parts from reference TRBV29-1 and TRBJ2-5): SAVISQKPSRDICQRGTSLTIQCQVDSQVTMMFWYRQQPGQSLTLIATANQGSEATYESGFVIDKFPISRPNLTFSTLTVSNMSPEDSSIYLCSVEGLPGTLKDFSQETQHFGPGTRLLVL.

The chain is built from TRBV7-2 and TRBJ2-7; the D gene is possibly TRBD2 (5 bases). V was clipped by 5 bases and J by 2 bases, with 13 bases between them. Germline CDR1 SGHTA, CDR2 FQGNSA. This CDR3 region has 14 residues. Here the CDR3 reads CASSPQGGTYEQYF. Written as DNA, the CDR3 is TGTGCCAGCAGCCCCCAAGGAGGAACCTACGAGCAGTACTTC.

This chain links TRBV12-3 or TRBV12-4 with TRBJ2-3; 7 nucleotides align to TRBD2. This CDR3 comprises 15 residues. J lost 3 bases, V lost 5 bases, and 8 bases had no gene match. The CDR3 spells CASSPIGRTTDTQYF. CDR3 coding DNA: TGTGCCAGCAGTCCTATCGGGAGGACGACAGATACGCAGTATTTT.

V usage is TRBV11-1 and J usage is TRBJ2-7; D unresolved. V was pared by 4 bases and J by 5 bases, with 9 bases between. CDR1 and CDR2 (germline): SGHAT, FQDESV (reference sequence). The CDR3 length is 12 residues. DNA of the CDR3: TGTGCCAGCAGCTCGGGCGGCGACGAGCAGTACTTC. It codes for CASSSGGDEQYF.

This clonotype has only a few counts. The V gene is TRBV4-2, the J gene TRBJ2-7; D gene unclear. The CDR3 contains 13 residues. Germline CDR1 LGHNA, CDR2 YNFKEQ. V was trimmed by 0 bases and J by 4 bases, leaving 7 bases between them. The chain's CDR3 is CASSQETGYEQYF. CDR3 nucleotides: TGTGCCAGCAGCCAAGAAACGGGTTACGAGCAGTACTTC.

This clonotype was seen only a few times. The chain employs TRBV7-2 and TRBJ2-3, with 9 bases matching TRBD1. The germline gives CDR1 SGHTA, CDR2 FQGNSA. V gave up 2 bases and J gave up 13 bases; unmatched junction bases: 4. CDR3 length: 12 amino acids. CDR3 sequence (DNA): TGTGCCAGCAGCTTAACGGGACAGGGAGAGTATTTT. As protein: CASSLTGQGEYF.

V gene TRBV6-1 combines with J gene TRBJ2-7; D gene ambiguous. The V gene's germline CDR1 is MNHNS and CDR2 SASEGT. The V end was cut by 7 bases, the J end by 2 bases, with 18 bases between. The CDR3 is 15 amino acids. CDR3 sequence: CASIERSGTTYEQYF. The CDR3 nucleotides are TGTGCCAGCATAGAACGTTCAGGTACCACCTACGAGCAGTACTTC.

This clonotype was counted only a few times. The chain is built from TRBV5-1 and TRBJ2-7; 10 positions agree with TRBD2. The V gene end was trimmed by 1 base and the J gene end by 5 bases; junction bases not matched to a gene: 12. Germline CDR1 SGHRS, CDR2 YFSETQ. This CDR3 contains 17 residues. The CDR3 DNA reads as TGCGCCAGCAGCTTGTTTAGCGGGGGGTCTCAACTAAACGAGCAGTACTTC. This sequence encodes CASSLFSGGSQLNEQYF.

This clonotype came up a few times. This chain uses TRBV5-1 with TRBJ1-1; 8 positions match TRBD1. Unmatched junction bases numbered 7, after V lost 4 bases and J lost 5 bases. Germline CDR1 SGHRS, CDR2 YFSETQ. The CDR3 is 14 residues long. The CDR3: CASSPDRVGTEAFF. CDR3 nucleotides: TGCGCCAGCAGCCCGGACAGGGTGGGTACTGAAGCTTTCTTT.

The chain links TRBV6-1 to TRBJ2-7; TRBD2 matches at 8 bases. The CDR3 extends over 13 amino acids. Per germline, CDR1 MNHNS and CDR2 SASEGT. With V trimmed by 7 bases and J by 4 bases, 6 bases remained unmatched. The CDR3 sequence: CASTPRGGYEQYF. For the CDR3, the DNA is TGTGCCAGCACCCCACGGGGGGGGTACGAGCAGTACTTC.

This clonotype has only a few counts. The chain is built from TRBV12-3 or TRBV12-4 and TRBJ2-7, with D possibly being TRBD2 (5 bases). CDR3 length: 14 amino acids. V was shortened by 4 bases and J by 1 base, with 11 bases between the two germline ends. The CDR3, as DNA: TGTGCCAGCAGTTGGGGTGGGGAGTCCTACGAGCAGTACTTC. Residues: CASSWGGESYEQYF.

The rearrangement links TRBV6-2 or TRBV6-3 to TRBJ2-3; maybe TRBD1 (6 bases). Looked up from germline, CDR1 is MNHEY and CDR2 is SVGEGT. The CDR3 runs to 15 residues. V was clipped by 2 bases and J by 2 bases, with 11 bases between them. The CDR3 loop is CASSYVGATTDTQYF. The CDR3 bases are TGTGCCAGCAGTTACGTGGGGGCGACCACAGATACGCAGTATTTT.

This chain uses TRBV12-3 or TRBV12-4 with TRBJ1-1; a possible D gene is TRBD1 (5 bases). CDR3 length: 14 amino acids. Trimming removed 6 bases from V and 1 base from J, with 12 bases in between. The CDR3 reads CASRGDLTNTEAFF. The CDR3 nucleotides read TGTGCCAGCAGAGGGGACCTGACGAACACTGAAGCTTTCTTT.

This clonotype was observed a handful of times. The chain links TRBV4-2 to TRBJ2-1; D may be TRBD1 (5 bases). The CDR3 loop spans 15 amino acids. From germline, CDR1 is LGHNA and CDR2 YNFKEQ. V dropped 0 bases and J dropped 7 bases, with 13 bases sitting between them. CDR3 sequence reads: CASSQDELKGNEQFF. CDR3 DNA sequence: TGTGCCAGCAGCCAAGATGAGTTAAAGGGGAATGAGCAGTTCTTC.

CDR3 bases: TGTGCCAGCAGCTTAGCTAGACAGGTGGAACAGTACTTC. Protein sequence: CASSLARQVEQYF. The genes are TRBV11-2 and TRBJ2-7; maybe TRBD1 (6 bases). Per the germline V gene, CDR1 is SGHAT and CDR2 is FQNNGV. V lost 1 base and J 10 bases, leaving 14 bases between the germline ends. The CDR3 loop spans 13 amino acids.

The chain recombines TRBV20-1 with TRBJ2-1, with TRBD2 matching 11 bases. The CDR3 is 13 amino acids. The J segment lost 6 bases and the V segment lost 6 bases, leaving 4 bases of the junction unmatched. The germline CDR1 and CDR2 sequences are DFQATT and SNEGSKA (reference sequence). CDR3: CSAAGTSGNEQFF. CDR3 coding DNA: TGCAGTGCCGCCGGGACTAGCGGCAATGAGCAGTTCTTC.

The V and J genes are TRBV29-1 and TRBJ2-3; TRBD1 matches 10 bases. CDR1 is SQVTM, CDR2 ANQGSEA, per germline. The CDR3 covers 14 residues. V lost 7 bases to trimming and J lost 2 bases; unmatched junction nucleotides: 6. Here the CDR3 DNA reads TGCAGCGCCGAGGGACAGGGGCACACAGATACGCAGTATTTT. This translates into CSAEGQGHTDTQYF.

This clonotype was detected only a few times. This chain connects TRBV6-2 or TRBV6-3 to TRBJ2-4; D might be TRBD1 or TRBD2, each matching 6 bases. Germline V gene data show CDR1 as MNHEY and CDR2 as SVGEGT. The CDR3 loop spans 14 amino acids. Trimming took off 5 bases at V and 8 bases at J, with 16 bases between the two ends. CDR3 in amino acids: CASSAGHNRYIQYF. The DNA of the CDR3 is TGTGCCAGCAGTGCGGGACACAATAGGTACATTCAGTACTTC.

This clonotype has more than one count but fewer than ten. The chain employs TRBV5-1 and TRBJ2-2; 11 nucleotides align to TRBD1. The CDR3 extends over 16 amino acids. Germline CDR1 and CDR2: SGHRS and YFSETQ. V lost 4 bases, J lost 4 bases, and 6 bases stayed unmatched. CDR3 DNA: TGCGCCAGCAGCCGGGGACAGGGGGAAGGCACCGGGGAGCTGTTTTTT. It is translated as CASSRGQGEGTGELFF.

The CDR3 DNA reads as TGTGCCAGCGCCCTAACACAGGCGCAGTTCTTC. It encodes CASALTQAQFF. The V and J genes are TRBV7-2 and TRBJ2-1; D perhaps matches TRBD1 (5 bases). Germline V CDR1 and CDR2: SGHTA, FQGNSA. V shed 8 bases and J shed 12 bases, with 14 bases lying between them. The CDR3 runs to 11 residues.

The rearrangement uses TRBV5-6 and TRBJ1-5; a possible D gene is TRBD1 (6 bases). Germline V gene lookup returns CDR1 SGHDT and CDR2 YYEEEE. V dropped 1 base and J dropped 4 bases, with 9 bases sitting between them. The CDR3 length is 14 residues. In DNA, the CDR3 is TGTGCCAGCAGCTTGAGGGACATAAATCAGCCCCAGCATTTT. Translating it yields CASSLRDINQPQHF.

The gene calls are TRBV20-1 and TRBJ1-5, with D possibly being TRBD1 (5 bases). Trimming took off 3 bases at V and 1 base at J, with 13 bases between the two ends. The CDR3 loop spans 15 amino acids. CDR1 and CDR2 (germline): DFQATT, SNEGSKA (reference sequence). The CDR3 loop reads CSAREQEGSNQPQHF. The CDR3, as DNA: TGCAGTGCTAGGGAACAAGAGGGGAGCAATCAGCCCCAGCATTTT.